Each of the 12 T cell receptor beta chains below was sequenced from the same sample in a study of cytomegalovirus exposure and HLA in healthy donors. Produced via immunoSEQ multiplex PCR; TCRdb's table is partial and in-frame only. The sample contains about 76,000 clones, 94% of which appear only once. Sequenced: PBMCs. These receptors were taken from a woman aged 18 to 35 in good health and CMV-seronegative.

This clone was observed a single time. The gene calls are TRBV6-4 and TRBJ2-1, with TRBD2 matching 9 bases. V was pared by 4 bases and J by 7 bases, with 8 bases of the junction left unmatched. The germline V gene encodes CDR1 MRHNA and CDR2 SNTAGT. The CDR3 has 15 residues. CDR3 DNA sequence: TGTGCCAGCAGTGGTAGTAGCGGGGGCCTAAATGAGCAGTTCTTC. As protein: CASSGSSGGLNEQFF.

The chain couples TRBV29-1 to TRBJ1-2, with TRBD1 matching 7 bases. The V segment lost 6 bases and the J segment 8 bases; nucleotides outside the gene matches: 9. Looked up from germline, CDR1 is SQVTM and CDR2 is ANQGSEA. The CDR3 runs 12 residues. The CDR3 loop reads CSVTDRYEGYTF. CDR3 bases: TGCAGCGTCACGGACAGGTACGAGGGCTACACCTTC.

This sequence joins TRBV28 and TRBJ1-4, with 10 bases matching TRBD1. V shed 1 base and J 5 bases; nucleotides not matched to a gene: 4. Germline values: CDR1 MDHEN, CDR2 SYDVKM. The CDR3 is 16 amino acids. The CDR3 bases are TGTGCCAGCAGTTTATTTTCGGGACAGGGGAATGAAAAACTGTTTTTT. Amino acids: CASSLFSGQGNEKLFF.

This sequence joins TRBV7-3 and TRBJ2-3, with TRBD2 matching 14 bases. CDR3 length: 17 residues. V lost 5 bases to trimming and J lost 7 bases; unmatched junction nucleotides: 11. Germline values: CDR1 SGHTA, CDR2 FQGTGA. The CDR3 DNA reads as TGTGCCAGCAGCCCGTCCTTCGGGACTAGCGGGGGACATACGCAGTATTTT. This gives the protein CASSPSFGTSGGHTQYF. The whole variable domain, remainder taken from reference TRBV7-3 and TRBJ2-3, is GAGVSQTPSNKVTEKGKYVELRCDPISGHTALYWYRQSLGQGPEFLIYFQGTGAADDSGLPNDRFFAVRPEGSVSTLKIQRTERGDSAVYLCASSPSFGTSGGHTQYFGPGTRLTVL.

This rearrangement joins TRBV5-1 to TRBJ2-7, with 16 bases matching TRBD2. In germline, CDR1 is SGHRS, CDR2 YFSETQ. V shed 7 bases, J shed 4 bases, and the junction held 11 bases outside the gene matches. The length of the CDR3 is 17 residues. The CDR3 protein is CASQPGLAGGVRYEQYF. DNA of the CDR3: TGCGCCAGCCAACCGGGACTAGCGGGGGGGGTCCGGTACGAGCAGTACTTC.

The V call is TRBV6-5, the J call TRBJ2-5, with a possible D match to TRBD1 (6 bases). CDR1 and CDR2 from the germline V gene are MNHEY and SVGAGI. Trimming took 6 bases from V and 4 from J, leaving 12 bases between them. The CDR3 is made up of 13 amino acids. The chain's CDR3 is CASSLGQRETQYF. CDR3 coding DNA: TGTGCCAGCAGCCTTGGACAGAGAGAGACCCAGTACTTC.

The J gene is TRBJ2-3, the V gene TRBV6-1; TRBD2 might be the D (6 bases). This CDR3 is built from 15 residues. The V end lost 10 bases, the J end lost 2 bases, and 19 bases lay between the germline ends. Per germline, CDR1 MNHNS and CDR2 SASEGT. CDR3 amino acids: CATLLLAGTTDTQYF. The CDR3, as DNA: TGTGCCACCCTACTCCTTGCGGGGACCACAGATACGCAGTATTTT.

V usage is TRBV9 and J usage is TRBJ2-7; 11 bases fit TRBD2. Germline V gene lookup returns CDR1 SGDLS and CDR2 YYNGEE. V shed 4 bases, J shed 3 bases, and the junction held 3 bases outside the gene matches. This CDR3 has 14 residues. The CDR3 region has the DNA TGTGCCAGCAGCCAGGGACTAGCGGTCTACGAGCAGTACTTC. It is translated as CASSQGLAVYEQYF.

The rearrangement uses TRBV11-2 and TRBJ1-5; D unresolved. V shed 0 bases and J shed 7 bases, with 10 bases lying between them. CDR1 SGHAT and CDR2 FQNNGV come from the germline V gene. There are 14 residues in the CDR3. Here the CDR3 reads CASSLEGGRQPQHF. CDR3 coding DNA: TGTGCCAGCAGCTTAGAAGGCGGGCGACAGCCCCAGCATTTT.

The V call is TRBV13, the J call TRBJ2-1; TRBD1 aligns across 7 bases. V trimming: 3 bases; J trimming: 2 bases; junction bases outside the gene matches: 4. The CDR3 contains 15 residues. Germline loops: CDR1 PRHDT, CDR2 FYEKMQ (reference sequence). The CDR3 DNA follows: TGTGCCAGCAGCTTGAACAGGGGAACCTACAATGAGCAGTTCTTC. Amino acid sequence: CASSLNRGTYNEQFF.

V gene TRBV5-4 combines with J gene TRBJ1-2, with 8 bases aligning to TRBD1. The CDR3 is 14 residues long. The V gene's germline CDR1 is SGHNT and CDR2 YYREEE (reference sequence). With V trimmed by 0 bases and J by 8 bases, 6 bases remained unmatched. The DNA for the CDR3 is TGTGCCAGCAGCTTGGACAGGGGGGCCTTGGGCTACACCTTC. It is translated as CASSLDRGALGYTF.

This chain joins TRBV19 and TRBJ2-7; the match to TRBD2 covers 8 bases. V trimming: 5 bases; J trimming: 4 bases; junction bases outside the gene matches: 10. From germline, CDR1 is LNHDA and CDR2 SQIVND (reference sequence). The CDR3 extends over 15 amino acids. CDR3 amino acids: CASSVPRGGVYEQYF. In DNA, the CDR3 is TGTGCCAGTAGTGTCCCTCGGGGGGGGGTGTACGAGCAGTACTTC.